The 2 T cell receptor beta chains listed next were all sequenced from one sample in a study of human T cells and chemical hapten exposure. TCRdb used MiXCR to reprocess the RACE reads, holding one entry per CDR3 protein. The sample contains about 40,000 distinct CDR3 sequences, about 10% of which appear only once. The time point is: pre-sensitization, week 0. This sample's treatment: therapeutic diphenylcyclopropenone sensitization with weekly scalp DPC. The sequencing here drew on whole blood, taken in connection with sensitization to the hapten diphenylcyclopropenone (DPC). The origin of the receptors is a man aged 25-45 years with alopecia areata. Some clones in this sample may be carry-over from other donors' samples.

There are many counts of this clonotype. This chain joins TRBV6-2 or TRBV6-3 and TRBJ2-5; D might be TRBD1 (5 bases). The length of the CDR3 is 17 residues. Germline values: CDR1 MNHEY, CDR2 SVGEGT. V was trimmed by 6 bases and J by 1 base, leaving 21 bases between them. The CDR3 nucleotides read TGTGCCAGCAGCAGACCCAAGCAGGGCCTTCGCCAAGAGACCCAGTACTTC. Encoded protein: CASSRPKQGLRQETQYF.

Written as DNA, the CDR3 is TGTGCCAGCAGTTTAGTTGGAGAGACCCAGTACTTC. It yields the protein CASSLVGETQYF. This rearrangement joins TRBV27 to TRBJ2-5; no clear D gene. Per the germline V gene, CDR1 is MNHEY and CDR2 is SMNVEV (reference sequence). V was pared by 2 bases and J by 4 bases, with 5 bases between. The CDR3 loop spans 12 amino acids.